This TCR beta chain originates from a study of OX40 agonist ivuxolimab in advanced cancers. Study context: Patients were dosed with the agonistic anti-OX40 (CD134) antibody ivuxolimab. Eligibility rules accepted prior anti-PD-1, anti-PD-L1 or anti-CTLA-4 therapy, and 40% to 50% had some. The dose of intravenous ivuxolimab that patients received every 2 weeks ranged from 0.01 to 10 mg/kg. General study results and limits: Low normalized T-cell clonal expansion was additionally recorded for some nonresponders.

As concerns this clone: The antigen is not known.

TCRdb's table, derived via immunoSEQ multiplex PCR, lists solely in-frame clones and lacks some. The data show tens of thousands of clones, roughly 76% seen once. This CDR3 contains 14 residues. Germline V gene data show CDR1 as SGDLS and CDR2 as YYNGEE. V lost 4 bases to trimming and J lost 1 base, with 11 bases between them. This specimen was CD4+ or CD8+ T cells sorted from blood, taken in a trial of the OX40 agonist ivuxolimab. V and J are TRBV9 and TRBJ1-1; D perhaps matches TRBD1 (6 bases). This receptor was identified in an adult with an advanced solid tumor such as melanoma, head and neck, liver or kidney cancer. CDR3 amino acids: CASSNQGQNTEAFF. Written as DNA, the CDR3 is TGTGCCAGCAGCAATCAGGGGCAGAACACTGAAGCTTTCTTT.